This T cell receptor beta chain comes out of a study of vaccination effects on CD4 cells after COVID-19. General study findings and limits: Relatively few convalescent patients took part in the study, which had no early post-infection timepoints.

As to this clone: The antigen remains undetermined.

Generated by immunoSEQ multiplex PCR, the TCRdb table keeps only in-frame clones and is missing some. The table shows about 81,000 clones, with around four fifths occurring only once. Germline V gene sequence: CDR1 MNHEY, CDR2 SVGEGT. Trimming stripped 2 bases from V and 0 bases from J, with 8 bases between. CDR3 length: 15 amino acids. Peptide-pool stimulation followed by sequencing identified expanded antigen-specific CD4+ clonotypes in the ViraFEST assay. On roughly day 10 of culture, CD4+ T cells were separated out. The cohort was immunized with two doses of either the BNT162b2 or mRNA-1273 vaccine.

This chain uses TRBV6-2 or TRBV6-3 with TRBJ2-1; D is undetermined. The source of this sequence is a human donor who received a COVID-19 vaccine. The sample consisted of CD4+ T cells from PBMCs cultured with HCoV-OC43 spike peptides, taken after COVID-19 vaccination. Noted subset: HCoV-OC43 spike overlapping peptide pool stimulation. CDR3 protein: CASSYGPVSYNEQFF. The CDR3 nucleotides read TGTGCCAGCAGTTACGGGCCAGTCTCCTACAATGAGCAGTTCTTC.